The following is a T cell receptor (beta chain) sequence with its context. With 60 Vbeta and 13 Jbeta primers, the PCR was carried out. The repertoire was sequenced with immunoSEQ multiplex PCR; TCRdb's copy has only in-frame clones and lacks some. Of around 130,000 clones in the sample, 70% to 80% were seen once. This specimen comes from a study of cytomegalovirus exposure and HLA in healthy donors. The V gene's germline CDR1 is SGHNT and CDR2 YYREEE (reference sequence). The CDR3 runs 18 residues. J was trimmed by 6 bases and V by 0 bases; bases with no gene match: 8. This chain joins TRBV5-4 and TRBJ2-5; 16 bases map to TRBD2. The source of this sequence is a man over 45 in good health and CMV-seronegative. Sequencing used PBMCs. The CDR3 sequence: CASSLGGTSGRAGKTQYF. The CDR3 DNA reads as TGTGCCAGCAGCTTGGGGGGGACTAGCGGGAGGGCCGGGAAGACCCAGTACTTC.